These 20 T cell receptor beta chains share one sample of origin, sequenced in a study of blood T cells in healthy people across ages. A second 7 to 11 cycle PCR used barcoded and J-beta primers. TCRdb redid the calling of the 5' RACE reads with MiXCR, one entry per CDR3 protein. This sample yields about 800,000 distinct CDR3 sequences, of which around a quarter are seen a single time; under 4.5% belongs to the top ten. The same data also went into a second study, on T cells of mothers and their children.

Sequenced input: blood. The receptor set was obtained from a boy younger than 18 in good health.

Only a few counts were recorded for this clonotype. The chain has TRBV4-3 and TRBJ1-4; no clear D gene. CDR3 length equals 16 residues. CDR1 LGHNA and CDR2 YSLEER come from the germline V gene. Trimming left V 0 bases short and J 4 bases short, with 12 bases between. The CDR3 bases are TGCGCCAGCAGCCAAGACGGCCAGCCCAGTAATGAAAAACTGTTTTTT. Translating it yields CASSQDGQPSNEKLFF.

This clonotype was detected a few times. The V call is TRBV6-5, the J call TRBJ2-7; TRBD2 matches 7 bases. CDR3 size: 15 residues. The V gene end was trimmed by 4 bases and the J gene end by 0 bases; junction bases not matched to a gene: 6. CDR1 and CDR2 from the germline V gene are MNHEY and SVGAGI. The CDR3 reads CASSSVAGSSYEQYF. CDR3 DNA: TGTGCCAGCAGTTCCGTAGCGGGTAGCTCCTACGAGCAGTACTTC.

This clonotype was picked up a small number of times. The V and J genes are TRBV4-3 and TRBJ2-7; the D gene is possibly TRBD2 (5 bases). V was clipped by 4 bases and J by 2 bases, with 12 bases between them. Germline CDR1 is LGHNA and CDR2 is YSLEER. The CDR3 has 14 residues. DNA for the CDR3: TGCGCCAGCAGCCTACGACGCGGGCCCTACGAGCAGTACTTC. Its translation is CASSLRRGPYEQYF.

In this sample, this clonotype turned up a few times. The chain uses TRBV5-5 and TRBJ1-6; 7 bases are a match to TRBD1. With V trimmed by 0 bases and J by 9 bases, 6 bases remained unmatched. The length of the CDR3 is 15 residues. The germline V gene encodes CDR1 SGHKS and CDR2 YYEKEE (reference sequence). The CDR3 reads CASSLGQGQGSPLHF. The DNA of the CDR3 is TGTGCCAGCAGCTTGGGACAGGGCCAGGGTTCACCCCTCCACTTT.

This rearrangement joins TRBV27 to TRBJ2-7; either TRBD1 or TRBD2 may fit D (5 bases each). V gave up 1 base and J gave up 1 base, with 8 bases separating them. The CDR3 spans 14 residues. Germline V gene lookup returns CDR1 MNHEY and CDR2 SMNVEV (reference sequence). CDR3 sequence reads: CASSLWGLSYEQYF. Here the CDR3 DNA reads TGTGCCAGCAGTTTATGGGGGTTGTCCTACGAGCAGTACTTC.

The chain carries TRBV30 and TRBJ1-1; D gene uncertain. Per germline, CDR1 GTSNPN and CDR2 SVGIG (reference sequence). V lost 0 bases and J 1 base, leaving 6 bases between the germline ends. CDR3 size: 13 residues. CDR3 nucleotide sequence: TGTGCCTGGAGTGTACTCAAGAACACTGAAGCTTTCTTT. Translated: CAWSVLKNTEAFF.

This chain links TRBV7-9 with TRBJ2-7; D tentatively reads TRBD1 or TRBD2 (5 bases each). The germline V gene encodes CDR1 SEHNR and CDR2 FQNEAQ (reference sequence). This CDR3 is 13 amino acids long. Trimming removed 6 bases from V and 3 bases from J, with 12 bases in between. The CDR3 DNA reads TGTGCCAGCAGGGGGACCGCAGACTACGAGCAGTACTTC. Residues: CASRGTADYEQYF.

CDR3 DNA sequence: TGTGCCAGCAGCGAACAACCGAACAGGGGTGGTGAGCAGTTCTTC. Protein: CASSEQPNRGGEQFF. The chain couples TRBV9 to TRBJ2-1; 7 nucleotides match TRBD1. This CDR3 is 15 amino acids long. From germline, CDR1 is SGDLS and CDR2 YYNGEE. V lost 3 bases and J lost 9; bases outside the gene matches: 12.

This chain connects TRBV4-3 to TRBJ1-1; TRBD1 agrees at 7 bases. From germline, CDR1 is LGHNA and CDR2 YSLEER. CDR3 length equals 13 residues. V gave up 5 bases and J gave up 4 bases; unmatched junction bases: 4. As DNA, the CDR3 is TGCGCCAGCAGCAAGGAGGGGGCCACTGAAGCTTTCTTT. Encoded protein: CASSKEGATEAFF.

The table lists this clonotype with a few counts. The genes are TRBV6-5 and TRBJ2-1, with 7 bases lining up with TRBD1. V was clipped by 2 bases and J by 6 bases; unmatched bases: 7. Germline-derived CDR1 and CDR2 are MNHEY and SVGAGI. There are 15 residues in the CDR3. CDR3 DNA sequence: TGTGCCAGCAGTTACGAGGGGGCAAGGATCAATGAGCAGTTCTTC. Translating gives CASSYEGARINEQFF.

This chain uses TRBV10-3 with TRBJ2-1; D tentatively reads TRBD1 or TRBD2 (6 bases each). This CDR3 spans 14 amino acids. The germline V gene has CDR1 ENHRY and CDR2 SYGVKD. Trimming took 8 bases from V and 0 from J, leaving 11 bases between them. The CDR3 coding sequence is TGTGCCATCGGAGGGGGTAGCTCCTACAATGAGCAGTTCTTC. Protein product: CAIGGGSSYNEQFF.

The chain is built from TRBV20-1 and TRBJ2-3, with unresolved D. The CDR3 is 13 residues long. CDR1 and CDR2 (germline): DFQATT, SNEGSKA (reference sequence). V was trimmed by 1 base and J by 6 bases, leaving 11 bases between them. CDR3 in amino acids: CSARAPNLDTQYF. For the CDR3, the DNA is TGCAGTGCTAGAGCCCCAAACCTGGATACGCAGTATTTT.

This chain joins TRBV29-1 and TRBJ1-2; D possibly corresponds to TRBD1 (6 bases). Germline CDR1 is SQVTM and CDR2 is ANQGSEA. CDR3 length: 13 amino acids. Deletions cut 2 bases from V and 4 bases from J, with 11 bases between. DNA of the CDR3: TGCAGCGTTGAATTCGTGACAGGCTATGGCTACACCTTC. Translated: CSVEFVTGYGYTF.

This clonotype was counted between two and nine times. The gene calls are TRBV5-1 and TRBJ2-3; no clear D gene. The germline V gene encodes CDR1 SGHRS and CDR2 YFSETQ. V lost 4 bases, J lost 6 bases, and 21 bases lay in between. The CDR3 is 16 amino acids. DNA for the CDR3: TGCGCCAGCAGCAGGCTGGCAACCCACAGTTTGGATACGCAGTATTTT. Its protein product is CASSRLATHSLDTQYF.

The chain uses TRBV10-3 and TRBJ2-7; D might be TRBD2 (5 bases). V lost 4 bases and J lost 4, with 11 bases in between. Germline values: CDR1 ENHRY, CDR2 SYGVKD. The CDR3 is made up of 13 amino acids. CDR3 DNA sequence: TGTGCCATCAGTGTGGAGAGAGGGTACGAGCAGTACTTC. Its translation is CAISVERGYEQYF.

The chain combines TRBV3-1 with TRBJ2-5; D gene ambiguous. Germline V gene sequence: CDR1 LGHDT, CDR2 YNNKEL (reference sequence). Trimming took off 2 bases at V and 1 base at J, with 8 bases between the two ends. The CDR3 has 14 residues. The chain's CDR3 is CASSQSAGQETQYF. In DNA, the CDR3 is TGTGCCAGCAGCCAAAGCGCAGGCCAAGAGACCCAGTACTTC.

This clonotype was counted once. The chain links TRBV4-1 to TRBJ2-5, with TRBD2 identical over 7 bases. The DNA end is more similar to TRBJ2-7, so the J call may be wrong. Germline CDR1 reads MGHRA; CDR2 reads YSYEKL. The CDR3 consists of 20 residues. The CDR3 DNA sequence: TGCGCCAGCAGCCACCCTACTGAAGTCGGGCTAGCGGTCCAGCCCTACGAGCAGTACTTC. This gives the protein CASSHPTEVGLAVQPYEQYF.

On this clonotype itself: With a much larger clone just one base away, this may be a read error. V usage is TRBV7-9 and J usage is TRBJ1-4, with TRBD1 matching 9 bases. J lost 6 bases, V lost 5 bases, and 4 bases had no gene match. The CDR3 totals 14 residues. Per the germline V gene, CDR1 is SEHNR and CDR2 is FQNEAQ (reference sequence). CDR3 amino acids: CASSAGTGHEKLFF. CDR3 nucleotides: TGTGCCAGCAGCGCCGGGACAGGGCATGAAAAACTGTTTTTT.

This clonotype turned up a few times. One junction end does not reproduce the germline sequence, and a read error may be involved. V and J are TRBV4-3 and TRBJ1-2, with TRBD1 matching 7 bases. Germline CDR1 and CDR2: LGHNA and YSLEER. This CDR3 spans 16 amino acids. The CDR3 protein is CASTQGVGQYTNGYTF. Here the CDR3 DNA reads TGCGCCAGCACCCAAGGGGTGGGACAGTATACCAATGGCTACACCTTC.

This clonotype showed up just a few times. The chain joins TRBV28 to TRBJ2-6; TRBD2 matches 7 bases. The CDR3 is 16 amino acids. Trimming took 7 bases from V and 2 from J; bases not matched to a gene: 8. Germline CDR1 and CDR2: MDHEN and SYDVKM. The CDR3 DNA sequence: TGTGCCAGCACCAGTCGGGGGGTAACTGGGGCCAACGTCCTGACTTTC. It yields the protein CASTSRGVTGANVLTF.